The 24 T cell receptor beta chains given below trace back to one sample, sequenced in a study of T cell changes during pregnancy in multiple sclerosis. Measured with immunoSEQ multiplex PCR; TCRdb has only the in-frame clones, and not every one. The sample has 100,000 to 150,000 clones, approximately 95% seen once. Sequences were derived from peripheral blood, sampled before pregnancy. The source of these receptors is a female donor with multiple sclerosis, enrolled in a pregnancy study.

The chain couples TRBV7-2 to TRBJ2-7; 8 nucleotides align to TRBD1. The CDR3 is 17 amino acids. With V trimmed by 0 bases and J by 3 bases, 10 bases remained unmatched. From germline, CDR1 is SGHTA and CDR2 FQGNSA. The CDR3 sequence: CASSLAGALGTGYEQYF. CDR3 nucleotides: TGTGCCAGCAGCTTAGCAGGAGCTCTCGGGACAGGCTACGAGCAGTACTTC.

The chain is built from TRBV19 and TRBJ2-7; the match to TRBD1 covers 7 bases. The CDR3 is 12 residues long. J lost 5 bases, V lost 4 bases, and 2 bases had no gene match. Germline V gene lookup returns CDR1 LNHDA and CDR2 SQIVND (reference sequence). Here the CDR3 reads CASSTGGHEQYF. In nucleotides, the CDR3 is TGTGCCAGTAGTACAGGGGGTCACGAGCAGTACTTC.

The chain employs TRBV7-8 and TRBJ2-1, with D hard to call. The CDR3 covers 15 residues. Germline V CDR1 and CDR2: SGHVS, FQNEAQ. Trimming stripped 3 bases from V and 0 bases from J, with 9 bases between. The CDR3 loop is CASSLEPSSYNEQFF. CDR3 DNA sequence: TGTGCCAGCAGCTTGGAACCTAGCTCCTACAATGAGCAGTTCTTC. Variable domain in full (rest from reference TRBV7-8 and TRBJ2-1): GAGVSQSPRYKVAKRGQDVALRCDPISGHVSLFWYQQALGQGPEFLTYFQNEAQLDKSGLPSDRFFAERPEGSVSTLKIQRTQQEDSAVYLCASSLEPSSYNEQFFGPGTRLTVL.

The chain has TRBV2 and TRBJ1-6; TRBD1 matches at 9 bases. V lost 6 bases and J lost 8; bases outside the gene matches: 5. Germline V gene data show CDR1 as SNHLY and CDR2 as FYNNEI. The CDR3 sequence is 14 residues long. The CDR3 nucleotides read TGTGCCAGCAGCAAGGGACAGGGCCATTCACCCCTCCACTTT. Its translation is CASSKGQGHSPLHF.

V gene TRBV18 combines with J gene TRBJ2-4, with D hard to call. Trimming removed 5 bases from V and 0 bases from J, with 14 bases in between. Germline CDR1 KGHSH, CDR2 LQKENI. The CDR3 is 16 amino acids. CDR3 residues: CASSDTVGRAKNIQYF. The CDR3 bases are TGTGCCAGCTCAGACACGGTGGGTCGAGCCAAAAACATTCAGTACTTC.

This rearrangement joins TRBV14 to TRBJ2-3; D is unresolved. Trimming took off 4 bases at V and 5 bases at J, with 13 bases between the two ends. The germline gives CDR1 SGHDN, CDR2 FVKESK. This CDR3 is 14 amino acids long. CDR3 amino acids: CASSRRVSKDTQYF. As DNA, the CDR3 is TGTGCCAGCAGCCGTCGGGTTAGTAAAGATACGCAGTATTTT.

The count of this clone is one. The rearrangement joins TRBV5-1 to TRBJ2-7, with 8 bases aligning to TRBD2. CDR1 is SGHRS, CDR2 YFSETQ, per germline. With 0 bases clipped from V and 6 bases from J, the junction kept 5 bases outside the gene matches. The CDR3 spans 14 residues. The CDR3 DNA reads TGCGCCAGCAGCTTGGCGGGAGGGCTAATCGAGCAGTACTTC. It specifies CASSLAGGLIEQYF.

The chain carries TRBV7-3 and TRBJ2-3; the match to TRBD1 covers 8 bases. J lost 4 bases, V lost 5 bases, and 5 bases had no gene match. Germline assignment: CDR1 SGHTA and CDR2 FQGTGA. The CDR3 is 14 amino acids. The CDR3 is CASSPTGVADTQYF. CDR3 nucleotide sequence: TGTGCCAGCAGCCCGACAGGGGTAGCAGATACGCAGTATTTT. Full variable domain (missing parts from reference TRBV7-3 and TRBJ2-3): GAGVSQTPSNKVTEKGKYVELRCDPISGHTALYWYRQSLGQGPEFLIYFQGTGAADDSGLPNDRFFAVRPEGSVSTLKIQRTERGDSAVYLCASSPTGVADTQYFGPGTRLTVL.

The genes are TRBV5-1 and TRBJ1-1; maybe TRBD1 (6 bases). V was clipped by 1 base and J by 4 bases, with 11 bases between them. The CDR3 loop spans 14 amino acids. CDR1 and CDR2 from the germline V gene are SGHRS and YFSETQ. CDR3 bases: TGCGCCAGCAGCTTGTTGGTAGGGGGCACTGAAGCTTTCTTT. It encodes CASSLLVGGTEAFF. Supplemented by reference TRBV5-1 and TRBJ1-1, the full variable domain reads KAGVTQTPRYLIKTRGQQVTLSCSPISGHRSVSWYQQTPGQGLQFLFEYFSETQRNKGNFPGRFSGRQFSNSRSEMNVSTLELGDSALYLCASSLLVGGTEAFFGQGTRLTVV.

The chain recombines TRBV15 with TRBJ1-1, with 8 bases identical to TRBD1. J lost 0 bases, V lost 1 base, and 7 bases had no gene match. CDR1 is LNHNV, CDR2 YYDKDF, per germline (reference sequence). The CDR3 loop spans 17 amino acids. CDR3 nucleotide sequence: TGTGCCACCAGCAGAGGGTGGACAGGGAACATGAACACTGAAGCTTTCTTT. This codes for CATSRGWTGNMNTEAFF.

The chain has TRBV14 and TRBJ2-2; D perhaps matches TRBD2 (7 bases). The germline CDR1 and CDR2 sequences are SGHDN and FVKESK. The CDR3 extends over 16 amino acids. Between the trimmed V and J ends, which lost 4 bases and 3 bases, there was a span of 15 bases. The CDR3 is CASSPYGGGHTGELFF. CDR3 nucleotide sequence: TGTGCCAGCAGCCCTTATGGGGGGGGGCACACCGGGGAGCTGTTTTTT.

This rearrangement joins TRBV9 to TRBJ1-4, with D possibly TRBD1 on 6 matching bases. From germline, CDR1 is SGDLS and CDR2 YYNGEE. V was clipped by 3 bases and J by 3 bases, with 9 bases between them. This CDR3 comprises 14 residues. CDR3 amino acids: CASSAGEPNEKLFF. CDR3 DNA sequence: TGTGCCAGCAGCGCAGGGGAGCCTAATGAAAAACTGTTTTTT. Full variable domain (missing parts from reference TRBV9 and TRBJ1-4): DSGVTQTPKHLITATGQRVTLRCSPRSGDLSVYWYQQSLDQGLQFLIQYYNGEERAKGNILERFSAQQFPDLHSELNLSSLELGDSALYFCASSAGEPNEKLFFGSGTQLSVL.

The chain carries TRBV5-6 and TRBJ2-3, with D tentatively TRBD1 (6 bases). The germline CDR1 and CDR2 sequences are SGHDT and YYEEEE. This CDR3 has 15 residues. Trimming removed 2 bases from V and 1 base from J, with 11 bases in between. CDR3: CASSLQGWGTDTQYF. CDR3 coding DNA: TGTGCCAGCAGCTTACAGGGATGGGGCACAGATACGCAGTATTTT.

V is TRBV10-1 and J is TRBJ2-7; D call uncertain. Trimming cost V 6 bases and J 5 bases, with 11 bases left between them. From germline, CDR1 is WNHNN and CDR2 SYGVQD (reference sequence). The CDR3 runs to 12 residues. The CDR3 DNA follows: TGCGCCAGCAGCGTAGGAGATAACGAGCAGTACTTC. Translated: CASSVGDNEQYF.

The V and J genes are TRBV14 and TRBJ2-3, with D maybe TRBD2 (5 bases). The germline V gene encodes CDR1 SGHDN and CDR2 FVKESK. V gave up 4 bases and J gave up 2 bases, with 13 bases separating them. The CDR3 sequence is 15 residues long. In DNA form, the CDR3 reads TGTGCCAGCAGCCGTCGGGGATTCCCCACAGATACGCAGTATTTT. Translated: CASSRRGFPTDTQYF.

V gene TRBV7-2 combines with J gene TRBJ2-7; D is ambiguous. CDR1 is SGHTA and CDR2 is FQGNSA in the germline V gene. The CDR3 extends over 13 amino acids. The V gene lost 5 bases and the J gene lost 7 bases, with 15 bases spanning the gap. DNA of the CDR3: TGTGCCAGCAGCCCCACTCGACCCGGGGAGCAGTACTTC. This translates into CASSPTRPGEQYF. The full variable domain, in which reference TRBV7-2 and TRBJ2-7 provide the parts outside the CDR3, is GAGVSQSPSNKVTEKGKDVELRCDPISGHTALYWYRQSLGQGLEFLIYFQGNSAPDKSGLPSDRFSAERTGGSVSTLTIQRTQQEDSAVYLCASSPTRPGEQYFGPGTRLTVT.

The chain is built from TRBV5-4 and TRBJ1-1; a weak D match, TRBD1 (6 bases). Germline V gene lookup returns CDR1 SGHNT and CDR2 YYREEE (reference sequence). CDR3 length equals 16 residues. Trimming took off 5 bases at V and 1 base at J, with 18 bases between the two ends. The CDR3 sequence: CASSRAGRGANTEAFF. CDR3 DNA sequence: TGTGCCAGCAGTCGCGCGGGGAGGGGGGCGAACACTGAAGCTTTCTTT.

V is TRBV5-1 and J is TRBJ2-1; D is possibly TRBD1 (6 bases). V lost 4 bases to trimming and J lost 5 bases, with 19 bases between them. The CDR3 consists of 16 residues. In germline, CDR1 is SGHRS, CDR2 YFSETQ. The CDR3, as DNA: TGCGCCAGCAGCCCGTGGGGGCGGGCGACCGACAATGAGCAGTTCTTC. This translates into CASSPWGRATDNEQFF. The variable domain in full, with the rest retrieved from reference TRBV5-1 and TRBJ2-1, is KAGVTQTPRYLIKTRGQQVTLSCSPISGHRSVSWYQQTPGQGLQFLFEYFSETQRNKGNFPGRFSGRQFSNSRSEMNVSTLELGDSALYLCASSPWGRATDNEQFFGPGTRLTVL.

The V call is TRBV5-6, the J call TRBJ2-7; 11 positions match TRBD2. This CDR3 is built from 19 residues. The V segment lost 6 bases and the J segment 0 bases; nucleotides outside the gene matches: 17. Germline CDR1 reads SGHDT; CDR2 reads YYEEEE. CDR3 amino acids: CASTRRPGLAALSSYEQYF. The CDR3 nucleotides are TGTGCCAGCACCAGGCGTCCGGGACTAGCGGCTCTTAGCTCCTACGAGCAGTACTTC.

The genes are TRBV29-1 and TRBJ2-7; the D is unclear. In germline, CDR1 is SQVTM, CDR2 ANQGSEA. Between the trimmed V and J ends, which lost 5 bases and 2 bases, there was a span of 16 bases. The CDR3 contains 14 residues. The CDR3 protein is CSVKSLERTYEQYF. In nucleotides, the CDR3 is TGCAGCGTTAAGTCCTTGGAGAGAACCTACGAGCAGTACTTC.

V usage is TRBV5-1 and J usage is TRBJ2-3; 8 bases agree with TRBD1. CDR1 and CDR2 from the germline V gene are SGHRS and YFSETQ. The CDR3 spans 16 residues. V lost 3 bases, J lost 3 bases, and 9 bases stayed unmatched. The CDR3 DNA reads as TGCGCCAGCAGCTACCCGACAGGGGCGGGTACAGATACGCAGTATTTT. It codes for CASSYPTGAGTDTQYF.

The chain uses TRBV2 and TRBJ1-6; D might be TRBD1 (5 bases). Looked up from germline, CDR1 is SNHLY and CDR2 is FYNNEI. Trimming took 3 bases from V and 7 from J, leaving 10 bases between them. The CDR3 extends over 14 amino acids. As DNA, the CDR3 is TGTGCCAGCAGTGAGTCCAGGGCCAATTCACCCCTCCACTTT. Residues: CASSESRANSPLHF.

The gene calls are TRBV5-4 and TRBJ2-1, with TRBD1 identical over 9 bases. The germline gives CDR1 SGHNT, CDR2 YYREEE (reference sequence). V shed 1 base, J shed 8 bases, and the junction held 10 bases outside the gene matches. The CDR3 extends over 16 amino acids. CDR3 sequence reads: CASSLQPGQGPHEQFF. Here the CDR3 DNA reads TGTGCCAGCAGCTTGCAACCGGGACAGGGACCCCATGAGCAGTTCTTC.

This chain connects TRBV7-5 to TRBJ1-3. TRBV7-5 is an annotated pseudogene. The CDR3 contains 14 residues. In DNA, the CDR3 is TGTGTCAGAAGCTTAAGACCGACCGGGAACACCATATATTTT. Its translation: CVRSLRPTGNTIYF.